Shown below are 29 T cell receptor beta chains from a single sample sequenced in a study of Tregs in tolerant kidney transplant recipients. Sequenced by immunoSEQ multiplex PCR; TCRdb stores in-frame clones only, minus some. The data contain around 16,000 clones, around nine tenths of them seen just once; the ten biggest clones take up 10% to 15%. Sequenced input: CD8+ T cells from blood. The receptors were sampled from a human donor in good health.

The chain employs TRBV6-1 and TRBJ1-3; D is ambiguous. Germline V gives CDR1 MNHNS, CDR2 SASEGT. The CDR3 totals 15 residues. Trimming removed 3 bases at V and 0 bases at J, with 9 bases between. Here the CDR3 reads CASSEWPSSGNTIYF. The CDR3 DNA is TGTGCCAGCAGTGAGTGGCCGAGCTCTGGAAACACCATATATTTT.

The CDR3: CASSYNPQFSPEQYF. Written as DNA, the CDR3 is TGTGCCAGCAGTTACAATCCGCAATTTTCGCCTGAGCAGTACTTC. The chain is built from TRBV6-6 and TRBJ2-7, with D unclear. V dropped 2 bases and J dropped 7 bases, with 18 bases sitting between them. Germline V gives CDR1 MNHNY, CDR2 SVGAGI (reference sequence). The CDR3 extends over 15 amino acids.

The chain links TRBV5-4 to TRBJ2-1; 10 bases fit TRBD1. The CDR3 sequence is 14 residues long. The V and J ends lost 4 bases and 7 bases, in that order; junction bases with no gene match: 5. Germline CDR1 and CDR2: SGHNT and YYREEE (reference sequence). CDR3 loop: CASSGWDRGNEQFF. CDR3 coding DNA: TGTGCCAGCAGCGGCTGGGACAGGGGTAATGAGCAGTTCTTC.

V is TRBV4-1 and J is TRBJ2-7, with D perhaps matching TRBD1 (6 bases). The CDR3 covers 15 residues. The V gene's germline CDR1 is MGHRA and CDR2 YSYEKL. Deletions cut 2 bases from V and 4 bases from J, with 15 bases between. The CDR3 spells CASSQRAGAIYEQYF. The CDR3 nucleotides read TGCGCCAGCAGCCAACGGGCAGGGGCAATATACGAGCAGTACTTC.

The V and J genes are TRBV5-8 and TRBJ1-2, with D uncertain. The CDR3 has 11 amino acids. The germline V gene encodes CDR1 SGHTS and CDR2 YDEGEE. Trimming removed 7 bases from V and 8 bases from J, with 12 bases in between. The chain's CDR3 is CASWGVVGYTF. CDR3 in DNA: TGTGCCAGCTGGGGTGTGGTGGGCTACACCTTC. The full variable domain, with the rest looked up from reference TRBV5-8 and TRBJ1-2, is EAGVTQSPTHLIKTRGQQATLRCSPISGHTSVYWYQQALGLGLQFLLWYDEGEERNRGNFPPRFSGRQFPNYSSELNVNALELEDSALYLCASWGVVGYTFGSGTRLTVV.

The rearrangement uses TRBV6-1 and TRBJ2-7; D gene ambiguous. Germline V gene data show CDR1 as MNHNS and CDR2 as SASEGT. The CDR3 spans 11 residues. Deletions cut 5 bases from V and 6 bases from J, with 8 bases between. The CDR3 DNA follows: TGTGCCAGCAGTTTCCTCGGCGAGCAGTACTTC. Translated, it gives CASSFLGEQYF.

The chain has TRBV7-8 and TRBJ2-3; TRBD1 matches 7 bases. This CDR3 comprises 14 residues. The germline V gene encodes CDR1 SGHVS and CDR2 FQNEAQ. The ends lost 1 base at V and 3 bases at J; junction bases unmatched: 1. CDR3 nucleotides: TGTGCCAGCAGCTTAGGACAGGGAACAGATACGCAGTATTTT. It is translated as CASSLGQGTDTQYF.

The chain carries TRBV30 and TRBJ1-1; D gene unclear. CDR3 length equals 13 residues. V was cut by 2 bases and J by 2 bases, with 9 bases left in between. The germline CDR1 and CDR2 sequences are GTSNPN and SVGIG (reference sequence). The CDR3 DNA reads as TGTGCCTGGAGTTTGGACGGTAACACTGAAGCTTTCTTT. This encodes CAWSLDGNTEAFF.

CDR3 residues: CASSQPVGWAQPTSTDTQYF. As DNA, the CDR3 is TGTGCCAGCAGCCAACCCGTGGGGTGGGCACAGCCGACTAGCACAGATACGCAGTATTTT. The chain joins TRBV4-2 to TRBJ2-3; D uncertain. The ends were cut back, 2 bases at V and 0 bases at J, with 24 bases in the middle. CDR3 length equals 20 residues. Germline CDR1 and CDR2: LGHNA and YNFKEQ.

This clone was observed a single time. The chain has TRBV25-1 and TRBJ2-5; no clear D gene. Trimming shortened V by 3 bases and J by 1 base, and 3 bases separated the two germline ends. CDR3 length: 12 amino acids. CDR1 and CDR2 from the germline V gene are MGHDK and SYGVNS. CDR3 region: CASSDRQETQYF. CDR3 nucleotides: TGTGCCAGCAGTGATCGCCAAGAGACCCAGTACTTC.

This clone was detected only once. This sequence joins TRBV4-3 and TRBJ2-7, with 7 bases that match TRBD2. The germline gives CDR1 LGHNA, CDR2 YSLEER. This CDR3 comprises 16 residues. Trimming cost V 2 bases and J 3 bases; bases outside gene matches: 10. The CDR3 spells CASSQTARGSGYEQYF. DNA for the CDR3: TGCGCCAGCAGCCAAACGGCACGCGGGAGTGGCTACGAGCAGTACTTC.

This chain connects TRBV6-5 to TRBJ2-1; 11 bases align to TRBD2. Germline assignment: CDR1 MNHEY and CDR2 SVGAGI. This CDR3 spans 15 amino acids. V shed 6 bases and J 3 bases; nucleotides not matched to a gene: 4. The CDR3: CASSPGLAVYNEQFF. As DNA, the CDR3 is TGTGCCAGCAGCCCGGGACTAGCGGTCTACAATGAGCAGTTCTTC.

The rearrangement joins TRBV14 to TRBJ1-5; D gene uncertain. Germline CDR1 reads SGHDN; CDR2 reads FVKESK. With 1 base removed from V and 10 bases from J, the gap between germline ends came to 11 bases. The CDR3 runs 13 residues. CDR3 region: CASSQVQSGPQHF. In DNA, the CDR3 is TGTGCCAGCAGCCAAGTACAATCGGGACCCCAGCATTTT.

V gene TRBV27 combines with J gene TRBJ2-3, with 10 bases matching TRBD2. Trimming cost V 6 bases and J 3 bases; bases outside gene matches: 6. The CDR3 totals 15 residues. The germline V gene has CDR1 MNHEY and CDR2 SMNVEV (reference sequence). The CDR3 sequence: CASRAASGSTDTQYF. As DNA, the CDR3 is TGTGCCAGCAGAGCGGCTAGCGGGAGTACAGATACGCAGTATTTT.

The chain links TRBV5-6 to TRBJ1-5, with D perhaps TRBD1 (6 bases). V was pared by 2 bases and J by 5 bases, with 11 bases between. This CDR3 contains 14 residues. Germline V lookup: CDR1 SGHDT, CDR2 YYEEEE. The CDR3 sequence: CASSFGGRDQPQHF. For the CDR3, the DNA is TGTGCCAGCAGCTTTGGGGGCCGCGATCAGCCCCAGCATTTT.

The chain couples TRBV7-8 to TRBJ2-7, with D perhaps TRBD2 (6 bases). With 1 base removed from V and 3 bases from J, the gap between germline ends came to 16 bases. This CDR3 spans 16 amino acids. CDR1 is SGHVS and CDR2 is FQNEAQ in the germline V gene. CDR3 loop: CASSLVRESSDYEQYF. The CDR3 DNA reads TGTGCCAGCAGCTTAGTTCGGGAGAGCTCTGACTACGAGCAGTACTTC.

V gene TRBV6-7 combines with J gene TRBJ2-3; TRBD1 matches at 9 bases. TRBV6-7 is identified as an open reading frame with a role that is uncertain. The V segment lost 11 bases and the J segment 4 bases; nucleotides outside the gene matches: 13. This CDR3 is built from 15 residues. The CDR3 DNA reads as TGTGCCCCCTGGCTTTGGACAGGGGTCCCAGATACGCAGTATTTT. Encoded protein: CAPWLWTGVPDTQYF.

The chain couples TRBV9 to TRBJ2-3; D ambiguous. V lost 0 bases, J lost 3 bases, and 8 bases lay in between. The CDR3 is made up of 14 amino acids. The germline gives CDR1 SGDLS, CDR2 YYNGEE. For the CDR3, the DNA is TGTGCCAGCAGCGTAGCTACAAGGACAGATACGCAGTATTTT. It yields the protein CASSVATRTDTQYF.

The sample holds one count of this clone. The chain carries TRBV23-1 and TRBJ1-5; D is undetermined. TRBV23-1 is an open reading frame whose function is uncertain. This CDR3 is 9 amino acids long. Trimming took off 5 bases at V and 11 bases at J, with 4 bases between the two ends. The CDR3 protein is CASSWAQHF. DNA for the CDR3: TGCGCCAGCAGTTGGGCCCAGCATTTT.

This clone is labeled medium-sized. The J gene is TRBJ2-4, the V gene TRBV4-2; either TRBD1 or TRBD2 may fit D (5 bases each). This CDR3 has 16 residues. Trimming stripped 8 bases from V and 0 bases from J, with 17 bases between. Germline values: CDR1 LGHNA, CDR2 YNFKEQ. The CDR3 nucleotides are TGTGCCAGCCAAGATCCGGGACCGCTAGCCAAAAACATTCAGTACTTC. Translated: CASQDPGPLAKNIQYF.

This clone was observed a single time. In DNA form, the CDR3 reads TGTGCCAGCAGTTTTAGCGGCAATGGGCGGACCCAGTACTTC. It yields the protein CASSFSGNGRTQYF. The V call is TRBV27, the J call TRBJ2-5, with a weak D call TRBD2 (6 bases). CDR1 is MNHEY and CDR2 is SMNVEV in the germline V gene (reference sequence). The CDR3 contains 14 residues. Deletions cut 3 bases from V and 7 bases from J, with 15 bases between.

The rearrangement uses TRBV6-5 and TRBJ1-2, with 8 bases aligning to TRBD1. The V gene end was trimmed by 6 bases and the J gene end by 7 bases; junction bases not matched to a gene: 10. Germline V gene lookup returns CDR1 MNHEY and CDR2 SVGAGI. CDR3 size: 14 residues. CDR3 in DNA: TGTGCCAGCAGGACAGGGGTTAGAATCGGTGGCTACACCTTC. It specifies CASRTGVRIGGYTF.

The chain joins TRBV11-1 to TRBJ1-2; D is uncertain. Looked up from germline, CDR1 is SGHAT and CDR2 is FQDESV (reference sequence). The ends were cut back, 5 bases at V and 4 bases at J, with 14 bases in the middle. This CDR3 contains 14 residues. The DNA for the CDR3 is TGTGCCAGCAGCAAAGGGTCAGAACTCTATGGCTACACCTTC. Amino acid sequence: CASSKGSELYGYTF.

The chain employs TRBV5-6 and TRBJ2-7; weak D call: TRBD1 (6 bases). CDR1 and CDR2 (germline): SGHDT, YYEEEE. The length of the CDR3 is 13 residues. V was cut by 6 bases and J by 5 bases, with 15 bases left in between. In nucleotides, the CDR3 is TGTGCCAGCAACGACAGGTATCGCGACGAGCAGTACTTC. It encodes CASNDRYRDEQYF.

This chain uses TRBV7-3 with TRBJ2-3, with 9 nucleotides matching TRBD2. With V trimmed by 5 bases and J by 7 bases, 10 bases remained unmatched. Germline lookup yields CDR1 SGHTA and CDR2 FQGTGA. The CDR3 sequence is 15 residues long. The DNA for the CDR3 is TGTGCCAGCAGCCCGACTAGCGGCCGCGGGAATACGCAGTATTTT. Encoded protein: CASSPTSGRGNTQYF.

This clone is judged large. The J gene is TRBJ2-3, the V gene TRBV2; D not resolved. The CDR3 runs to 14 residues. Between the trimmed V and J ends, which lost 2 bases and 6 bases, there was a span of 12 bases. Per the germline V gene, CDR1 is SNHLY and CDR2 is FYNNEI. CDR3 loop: CASSEWVAEDTQYF. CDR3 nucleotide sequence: TGTGCCAGCAGTGAATGGGTAGCCGAGGATACGCAGTATTTT.

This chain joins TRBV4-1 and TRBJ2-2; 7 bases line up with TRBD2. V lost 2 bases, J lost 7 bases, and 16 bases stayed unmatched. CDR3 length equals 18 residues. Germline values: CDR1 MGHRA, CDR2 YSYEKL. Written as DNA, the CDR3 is TGCGCCAGCAGCCAAACCGCAGGGACCCAACAGCGGGGCGGGGAGCTGTTTTTT. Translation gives CASSQTAGTQQRGGELFF.

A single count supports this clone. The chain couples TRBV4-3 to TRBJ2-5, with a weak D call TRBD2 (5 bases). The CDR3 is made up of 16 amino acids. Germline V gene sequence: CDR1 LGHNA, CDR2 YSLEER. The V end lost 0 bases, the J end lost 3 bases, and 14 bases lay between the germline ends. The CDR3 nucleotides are TGCGCCAGCAGCCAAGACAATCCAAGCGGTGAAGAGACCCAGTACTTC. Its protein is CASSQDNPSGEETQYF.

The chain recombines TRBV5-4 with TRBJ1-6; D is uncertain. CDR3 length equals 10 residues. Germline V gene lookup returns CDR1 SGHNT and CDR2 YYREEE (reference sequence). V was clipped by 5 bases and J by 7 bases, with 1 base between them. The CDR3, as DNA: TGTGCCAGCAGAAATTCACCCCTCCACTTT. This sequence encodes CASRNSPLHF.